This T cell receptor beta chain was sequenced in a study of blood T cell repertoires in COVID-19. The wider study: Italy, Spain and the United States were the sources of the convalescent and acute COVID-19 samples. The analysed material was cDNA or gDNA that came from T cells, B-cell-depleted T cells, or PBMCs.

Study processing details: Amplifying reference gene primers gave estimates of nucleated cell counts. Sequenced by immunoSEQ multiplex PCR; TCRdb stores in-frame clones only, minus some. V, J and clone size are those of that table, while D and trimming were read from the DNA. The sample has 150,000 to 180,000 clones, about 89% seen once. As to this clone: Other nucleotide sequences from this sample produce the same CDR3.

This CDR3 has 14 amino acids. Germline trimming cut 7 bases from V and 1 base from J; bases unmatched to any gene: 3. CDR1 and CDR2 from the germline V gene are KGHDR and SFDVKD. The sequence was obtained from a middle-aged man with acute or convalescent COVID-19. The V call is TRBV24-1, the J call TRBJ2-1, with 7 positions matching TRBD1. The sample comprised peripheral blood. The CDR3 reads CATSATGSYNEQFF. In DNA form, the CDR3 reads TGTGCCACCAGCGCGACAGGGTCCTACAATGAGCAGTTCTTC.